This paragraph reports one TCR beta chain. Its antigen is still unknown. No much larger clone exists at a distance of one base, and base qualities are not known. To be included, a participant needed at least one PBMC sample from before ART initiation plus at least two post-ART samples. Every participant with HIV received treatment in the United States of America. Before DNA extraction, cryopreserved samples containing about 0.9-11 million PBMC were thawed and washed. At the time of the earliest PBMC sample, participants with HIV were aged between about 20 and 54 years. Per participant, PBMC samples came from 1-4 timepoints prior to ART initiation and 2-8 timepoints following ART initiation, for a median of 7 samples. Serial HIV viral load, CD4+ T-cell count, ART history and demographic data were obtained for every participant. A Qiagen kit on a QIAcube was used to extract genomic DNA from unsorted PBMC, with samples processed in batches of 12.

This sample stems from a study of long-term antiretroviral therapy in people with HIV (dated by TCRdb to about 2022). About the investigation overall: The earliest samples were collected about a decade before the 2015 WHO recommendation for immediate ART, when ART was typically delayed until CD4 counts fell. Whether ART initiation and durable HIV suppression were associated with changes in peripheral blood TRB repertoire composition and diversity was tested in a retrospective serial study. From fewer than 35 adults with confirmed HIV infection, the cohort provided 150 to 200 cryopreserved PBMC samples, gathered serially across a mean of approximately six years (range 1-12). Among the approximately 30 participants with HIV, around 10 were female. No cross-contamination during QIAcube processing was seen in test extractions of a monoclonal T-cell line run alongside a few dozen polyclonal samples. The investigation overall reported the following: Owing to limited PBMC availability, only the TCR beta chain was sequenced, without alpha chain pairing. CDR3 length ranges in HIV repertoires were narrower than in controls, and network structure suggested an antigen-experienced repertoire with only a slight naive shift after ART. No data were available on ART adherence, viral resistance or therapy changes, limiting inferences about post-ART repertoire changes. The samples span the years 2004 to 2017, and the ART regimens used at that time may not be as effective as current regimens. ART initiation was associated with a significant increase in TRB diversity, but diversity stayed significantly below transplant donor controls even after long-term ART. Because cell numbers in pre-ART samples were limited, unsorted PBMC were profiled instead of sorted CD4+ and CD8+ T cells. At every time point, the repertoire was dominated by expanded TRB clones first identified before ART initiation, although this dominance fluctuated and, in many PLHIV, declined after ART.

From the cysteine through the phenylalanine, the CDR3 covers 15 amino acids. Just the 45-base CDR3 DNA is kept, in frame starting at base 1. CDR1 is given as SGHRS and CDR2 as YFSETQ, both from the germline V gene. V loses 0 bases, J loses 2 bases, and the germline ends lie 8 bases apart. The immunoSEQ hsTCRB v3.0 assay was used at survey level resolution to sequence the TRB variable region. The target sequencing depth for TRB was roughly 35,000-50,000 T-cell genomes per sample. Pooled TRB libraries were sequenced on an Illumina MiSeq with a v3 150-cycle kit. In the authors' own workflow: Repertoire analysis was run in R within a reproducible Nextflow workflow that covered QC, data transformation and analysis. LymphoSeq2, an R package for AIRR-Seq data exploration, was used to implement custom analyses. Several samples that yielded fewer than 5000 total TRB sequences were excluded, so that 200 or so HIV repertoires were analyzed. Among the roughly 190 retained HIV repertoires, 55 to 60 were collected before ART initiation and roughly 130 after ART initiation. Repertoires were downsampled to 5000 TRB nucleotide sequences, with summary statistics averaged over 100 downsampling iterations. The analysis kept only TRB sequences whose CDR3 regions were at least seven amino acids long. Diversity was assessed using a clonality score derived from Shannon entropy and using the Gini coefficient. In the repertoire networks, any two of the top 5000 CDR3 amino acid sequences were connected whenever the two sequences differed by an edit distance of one. For TRB CDR3 amino acid sequences, antigen specificity groups and MHC restriction were predicted with GLIPH2. Known CMV, EBV, HIV or tissue antigen associations were flagged by matching CDR3 amino acid sequences against VDJdb and McPAS-TCR. Pre-ART, post-ART and control groups were compared with Wilcoxon signed-rank tests and Holm-Bonferroni correction. Drawn from immuneACCESS, this table holds only the in-frame rearrangements with V and J called that TCRdb kept. Clones are partly lost; checked studies trace under half to an unresolved V gene and leave the rest unexplained. The V and J calls and clone size are taken from that table; D and trimming were inferred from the DNA. This sample holds 15,000 to 20,000 clones; approximately 75% were observed only once. The leading ten clones occupy roughly 15% of the sample.

In this chain, TRBV5-1 is recombined with TRBJ1-4; TRBD1 is possibly the D segment (6 matching bases). This receptor was identified in a woman between 45 and 60 years old with HIV. The sample consisted of unsorted PBMCs, taken 1.5 years before starting antiretroviral therapy. The nucleotide sequence reads as follows: TGCGCCAGCAGCTTGGAGGGGGTGACTAATGAAAAACTGTTTTTT. It translates to CASSLEGVTNEKLFF.